One and the same sample provided the 13 T cell receptor beta chains below, sequenced in a study of Tregs in tolerant kidney transplant recipients. TCRdb's table, derived via immunoSEQ multiplex PCR, lists solely in-frame clones and lacks some. The sample holds some 69,000 clones, 80% to 85% seen once. Specimen: CD4+ T cells from blood. The receptor source for this set is a human donor in good health.

V gene TRBV5-8 combines with J gene TRBJ2-5; D may be TRBD1 (5 bases). The V gene's germline CDR1 is SGHTS and CDR2 YDEGEE. V lost 2 bases and J 2 bases, leaving 13 bases between the germline ends. The CDR3 has 15 residues. In nucleotides, the CDR3 is TGTGCCAGCAGCTTATGGTGGGGCGGACAAGAGACCCAGTACTTC. It specifies CASSLWWGGQETQYF.

CDR3 residues: CASSLRGAGANVLTF. The CDR3 nucleotides read TGCGCCAGCAGCTTGAGGGGCGCTGGGGCCAACGTCCTGACTTTC. V and J are TRBV5-1 and TRBJ2-6, with D possibly matching TRBD1 (5 bases). The CDR3 is 15 residues long. V lost 1 base, J lost 2 bases, and 7 bases lay in between. The germline CDR1 and CDR2 sequences are SGHRS and YFSETQ.

The chain recombines TRBV10-3 with TRBJ1-5; D remains unclear. Germline lookup yields CDR1 ENHRY and CDR2 SYGVKD. V shed 3 bases and J shed 4 bases, with 10 bases lying between them. The CDR3 is 14 residues long. The CDR3 region is CAISDQLVNQPQHF. CDR3 sequence (DNA): TGTGCCATCAGTGACCAGCTGGTTAATCAGCCCCAGCATTTT.

The chain uses TRBV7-2 and TRBJ2-5; 13 nucleotides line up with TRBD2. Germline assignment: CDR1 SGHTA and CDR2 FQGNSA. CDR3 size: 16 residues. J was trimmed by 5 bases and V by 1 base; bases with no gene match: 4. The CDR3 spells CASSLVLAGGQETQYF. The CDR3 DNA follows: TGTGCCAGCAGCTTAGTACTAGCGGGGGGGCAGGAGACCCAGTACTTC.

The genes are TRBV5-1 and TRBJ2-1; 13 nucleotides agree with TRBD2. Trimming removed 0 bases from V and 6 bases from J; junction bases left unmatched: 3. This CDR3 has 16 residues. In germline, CDR1 is SGHRS, CDR2 YFSETQ. The CDR3 coding sequence is TGCGCCAGCAGCTTGGGTACTAGCGGGGGGGCCAATGAGCAGTTCTTC. Its protein product is CASSLGTSGGANEQFF.

The chain has TRBV5-1 and TRBJ2-3; no clear D gene. This CDR3 is 12 amino acids long. V was pared by 1 base and J by 4 bases, with 4 bases between. CDR1 and CDR2 (germline): SGHRS, YFSETQ. The CDR3 here is CASSLPSDTQYF. The CDR3 DNA reads TGCGCCAGCAGCTTGCCTTCAGATACGCAGTATTTT.

This clone showed up just once. This sample also contains other DNA sequences that code for the same CDR3. The chain employs TRBV6-5 and TRBJ2-1; no clear D gene. Germline CDR1 is MNHEY and CDR2 is SVGAGI. V dropped 6 bases and J dropped 4 bases, with 4 bases sitting between them. The CDR3 has 11 residues. Here the CDR3 reads CASSRYNEQFF. CDR3 DNA sequence: TGTGCCAGCAGCCGGTACAATGAGCAGTTCTTC.

V gene TRBV2 combines with J gene TRBJ2-2, with D possibly matching TRBD1 (5 bases). Germline CDR1 is SNHLY and CDR2 is FYNNEI. This CDR3 is 13 amino acids long. V was shortened by 8 bases and J by 8 bases, with 15 bases between the two germline ends. CDR3 protein: CASLPRVEGELFF. CDR3 in DNA: TGTGCCAGCCTTCCCAGGGTGGAAGGGGAGCTGTTTTTT.

V and J are TRBV18 and TRBJ1-1; perhaps TRBD1 as D (5 bases). From germline, CDR1 is KGHSH and CDR2 LQKENI. The CDR3 consists of 14 residues. The V and J ends lost 2 bases and 1 base respectively, with 8 bases between them. For the CDR3, the DNA is TGTGCCAGCTCACCAATGGGGACGAACACTGAAGCTTTCTTT. Translation: CASSPMGTNTEAFF.

The chain carries TRBV27 and TRBJ2-2; D perhaps matches TRBD2 (6 bases). Trimming took off 4 bases at V and 6 bases at J, with 15 bases between the two ends. The CDR3 is 15 amino acids. Germline V CDR1 and CDR2: MNHEY, SMNVEV (reference sequence). The CDR3 reads CASSWGGGLSGELFF. For the CDR3, the DNA is TGTGCCAGCAGTTGGGGAGGAGGTCTTTCCGGGGAGCTGTTTTTT.

V usage is TRBV30 and J usage is TRBJ1-2; D is perhaps TRBD1 (5 bases). Germline CDR1 reads GTSNPN; CDR2 reads SVGIG (reference sequence). The CDR3 extends over 13 amino acids. Between the trimmed V and J ends, which lost 4 bases and 4 bases, there was a span of 13 bases. The CDR3 DNA reads TGTGCCTGGACAAAGGACACATTCTATGGCTACACCTTC. This codes for CAWTKDTFYGYTF.

This rearrangement joins TRBV6-6 to TRBJ2-5; either TRBD1 or TRBD2 may supply D (5 bases each). The V end lost 5 bases, the J end lost 5 bases, and 9 bases lay between the germline ends. CDR1 and CDR2 from the germline V gene are MNHNY and SVGAGI (reference sequence). The CDR3 runs to 12 residues. The CDR3 here is CASSRGSETQYF. The CDR3 coding sequence is TGTGCCAGCAGTCGGGGCAGTGAGACCCAGTACTTC.

The chain has TRBV25-1 and TRBJ2-7; D perhaps matches TRBD1 (5 bases). V gave up 1 base and J gave up 0 bases, with 10 bases separating them. This CDR3 comprises 15 residues. Germline V gene sequence: CDR1 MGHDK, CDR2 SYGVNS. CDR3 coding DNA: TGTGCCAGCAGTGAATGGGGCAGCAGCTCCTACGAGCAGTACTTC. As protein: CASSEWGSSSYEQYF.